These 17 T cell receptor beta chains share one sample of origin, sequenced in a study of blood T cell repertoires in COVID-19. Here immunoSEQ multiplex PCR was the method, and the copy in TCRdb shows in-frame clones only, minus some. The sample has about 260,000 clones; more than 75% are singletons. The sequenced sample was peripheral blood. Receptors were obtained from a woman in her forties or fifties with acute or convalescent COVID-19.

In its sample, this clone was seen once. The CDR3 loop is CASRGEEYQPQHF. The CDR3 nucleotides are TGTGCCAGCAGGGGGGAGGAATACCAGCCCCAGCATTTT. This sequence joins TRBV25-1 and TRBJ1-5; tentatively, D is TRBD1 (5 bases). Germline V lookup: CDR1 MGHDK, CDR2 SYGVNS. The V end was cut by 6 bases, the J end by 7 bases, with 13 bases between. The CDR3 is 13 amino acids.

Here the CDR3 reads CASSLQETSPTQYF. CDR3 coding DNA: TGTGCCAGTAGTCTACAGGAGACCAGTCCTACGCAGTATTTT. The chain has TRBV19 and TRBJ2-3; D might be TRBD1 (5 bases). The CDR3 length is 14 residues. Between the trimmed V and J ends, which lost 5 bases and 8 bases, there was a span of 17 bases. Germline V gives CDR1 LNHDA, CDR2 SQIVND (reference sequence).

The rearrangement joins TRBV29-1 to TRBJ2-1, with 9 bases that match TRBD1. The junction had 6 bases not matched to a gene; V was cut back by 5 bases and J by 4 bases. CDR3 length equals 14 residues. Germline CDR1 and CDR2: SQVTM and ANQGSEA. Here the CDR3 reads CSVRRDREYNEQFF. In nucleotides, the CDR3 is TGCAGCGTTAGACGGGACAGGGAGTACAATGAGCAGTTCTTC.

V usage is TRBV19 and J usage is TRBJ2-1; D is possibly TRBD2 (6 bases). CDR3 length: 15 amino acids. V lost 4 bases and J lost 9, with 19 bases in between. The V gene's germline CDR1 is LNHDA and CDR2 SQIVND (reference sequence). The CDR3 sequence: CASSKVAEGVTEQFF. CDR3 in DNA: TGTGCCAGTAGTAAAGTAGCGGAGGGAGTTACTGAGCAGTTCTTC.

The V and J genes are TRBV2 and TRBJ2-3; TRBD2 agrees at 7 bases. There are 13 residues in the CDR3. After removal of 4 bases from V and 8 bases from J, the junction contained 6 bases not matched to a gene. Per germline, CDR1 SNHLY and CDR2 FYNNEI. The CDR3 loop is CASSVSGGTTQYF. The DNA for the CDR3 is TGTGCCAGCAGTGTTTCGGGGGGTACTACGCAGTATTTT.

The V call is TRBV28, the J call TRBJ1-1; TRBD1 matches 7 bases. CDR3 size: 16 residues. Trimming cost V 4 bases and J 8 bases; bases outside gene matches: 16. The germline V gene encodes CDR1 MDHEN and CDR2 SYDVKM. In DNA, the CDR3 is TGTGCCAGCAGTTCACACCCGGGACAGCCTCGCCCGGAAGCTTTCTTT. It yields the protein CASSSHPGQPRPEAFF.

The genes are TRBV27 and TRBJ2-1; no firm D call. CDR3 length equals 14 residues. V lost 2 bases and J 5 bases, leaving 10 bases between the germline ends. Germline CDR1 reads MNHEY; CDR2 reads SMNVEV (reference sequence). The CDR3 loop is CASSLEATHNEQFF. The CDR3 coding sequence is TGTGCCAGCAGTTTAGAGGCTACCCACAATGAGCAGTTCTTC.

The chain couples TRBV18 to TRBJ1-6, with 7 bases aligning to TRBD1. Trimming cost V 2 bases and J 6 bases; bases outside gene matches: 1. Germline V gene data show CDR1 as KGHSH and CDR2 as LQKENI. CDR3 size: 14 residues. The CDR3 is CASSPTGVNSPLHF. The CDR3 region has the DNA TGTGCCAGCTCACCAACAGGGGTTAATTCACCCCTCCACTTT.

The chain joins TRBV19 to TRBJ2-7; TRBD2 might be the D (5 bases). The CDR3 covers 15 residues. Per germline, CDR1 LNHDA and CDR2 SQIVND (reference sequence). Trimming stripped 6 bases from V and 2 bases from J, with 17 bases between. This CDR3 is CASSIGSGNAYEQYF. The CDR3 DNA follows: TGTGCCAGTAGCATCGGCTCCGGGAATGCCTACGAGCAGTACTTC.

The rearrangement joins TRBV9 to TRBJ1-1; a weak D match, TRBD1 (6 bases). Germline lookup yields CDR1 SGDLS and CDR2 YYNGEE. V lost 0 bases to trimming and J lost 5 bases, with 14 bases between them. This CDR3 contains 15 residues. The CDR3 loop reads CASSVEGGYGTEAFF. DNA for the CDR3: TGTGCCAGCAGCGTAGAAGGGGGTTACGGAACTGAAGCTTTCTTT.

The chain carries TRBV7-9 and TRBJ1-2; the match to TRBD1 covers 9 bases. The V gene's germline CDR1 is SEHNR and CDR2 FQNEAQ (reference sequence). This CDR3 has 18 residues. V shed 5 bases, J shed 8 bases, and the junction held 21 bases outside the gene matches. This CDR3 reads CASSTNRDRVIKVWGYTF. CDR3 sequence (DNA): TGTGCCAGCAGCACCAACCGGGACAGGGTTATAAAGGTGTGGGGCTACACCTTC.

The chain employs TRBV5-1 and TRBJ2-7; TRBD1 matches at 7 bases. Germline lookup yields CDR1 SGHRS and CDR2 YFSETQ. The CDR3 has 12 residues. The junction had 3 bases not matched to a gene; V was cut back by 2 bases and J by 7 bases. CDR3: CASSLQGREQYF. DNA of the CDR3: TGCGCCAGCAGCTTACAGGGGCGTGAGCAGTACTTC.

This clone was seen only once. This chain joins TRBV5-5 and TRBJ2-5, with 11 nucleotides matching TRBD2. Looked up from germline, CDR1 is SGHKS and CDR2 is YYEKEE (reference sequence). V lost 3 bases, J lost 1 base, and 5 bases stayed unmatched. The CDR3 contains 16 residues. The CDR3 loop is CASSSTSGRSQETQYF. For the CDR3, the DNA is TGTGCCAGCAGCTCCACTAGCGGGAGATCCCAAGAGACCCAGTACTTC. Complete variable domain (other parts from reference TRBV5-5 and TRBJ2-5): DAGVTQSPTHLIKTRGQQVTLRCSPISGHKSVSWYQQVLGQGPQFIFQYYEKEERGRGNFPDRFSARQFPNYSSELNVNALLLGDSALYLCASSSTSGRSQETQYFGPGTRLLVL.

This chain's CDR3 is CAWSTYGGPQHF. The CDR3 bases are TGTGCCTGGAGTACGTACGGGGGGCCCCAGCATTTT. This chain connects TRBV30 to TRBJ1-5; D is perhaps TRBD1 (5 bases). V gave up 2 bases and J gave up 9 bases, with 11 bases separating them. Germline-derived CDR1 and CDR2 are GTSNPN and SVGIG (reference sequence). The CDR3 extends over 12 amino acids.

This clone was counted a single time. The genes are TRBV6-5 and TRBJ1-1, with a possible D match to TRBD1 (6 bases). V lost 1 base to trimming and J lost 11 bases, with 14 bases between them. CDR3 length: 13 residues. Germline lookup yields CDR1 MNHEY and CDR2 SVGAGI. CDR3 loop: CASSYLRGGSAFF. The CDR3 DNA is TGTGCCAGCAGTTACTTACGGGGGGGCTCGGCTTTCTTT.

The CDR3 coding sequence is TGTGCCAGCAGTTCATCGACATGGTACGAGCAGTACTTC. This gives the protein CASSSSTWYEQYF. V and J are TRBV12-3 or TRBV12-4 and TRBJ2-7; the D is unclear. V lost 4 bases and J lost 4, with 11 bases in between. The CDR3 extends over 13 amino acids.

This clone was detected a few times. As DNA, the CDR3 is TGTGCCAGCGGGTACAGGGGCTCCTATAATTCACCCCTCCACTTT. Translation: CASGYRGSYNSPLHF. This chain uses TRBV28 with TRBJ1-6, with 7 bases that match TRBD1. CDR1 and CDR2 (germline): MDHEN, SYDVKM. This CDR3 is built from 15 residues. Trimming at V came to 8 bases and at J to 0 bases, leaving 4 bases not matched to a gene.